The 7 T cell receptor beta chains below come from one sample, sequenced in a study of shared clonotypes between healthy human individuals. Method: immunoSEQ multiplex PCR; TCRdb's copy keeps in-frame clones and lacks some. This table has some 530,000 clones, roughly 80% appearing once. The sample was PBMCs. These receptors were taken from a woman in her forties in good health. Some clones in this sample may be carry-over from other donors' samples.

This clone was counted only a few times. The chain is built from TRBV19 and TRBJ2-1, with 8 bases identical to TRBD1. The germline CDR1 and CDR2 sequences are LNHDA and SQIVND (reference sequence). The CDR3 spans 13 residues. Trimming cost V 3 bases and J 14 bases; bases outside gene matches: 9. The DNA for the CDR3 is TGTGCCAGTAGTATCGAGCCCGACAGGGGAAAGTTCTTC. It codes for CASSIEPDRGKFF.

The J gene is TRBJ1-4, the V gene TRBV6-6; D gene ambiguous. Germline V gives CDR1 MNHNY, CDR2 SVGAGI (reference sequence). This CDR3 comprises 14 residues. The germline V and J ends were trimmed by 6 bases and 2 bases, with 10 bases remaining between them. Here the CDR3 DNA reads TGTGCCAGCAGGGCCGGTGGTACTAATGAAAAACTGTTTTTT. It encodes CASRAGGTNEKLFF.

The chain is built from TRBV7-9 and TRBJ1-2; the match to TRBD1 covers 8 bases. J lost 10 bases, V lost 1 base, and 5 bases had no gene match. The CDR3 has 13 amino acids. CDR1 and CDR2 from the germline V gene are SEHNR and FQNEAQ (reference sequence). For the CDR3, the DNA is TGTGCCAGCAGCTTAGTAGGACAGGGATCCTACACCTTC. As protein: CASSLVGQGSYTF.

This sequence joins TRBV2 and TRBJ2-1, with TRBD2 matching 8 bases. This CDR3 contains 14 residues. The germline V gene has CDR1 SNHLY and CDR2 FYNNEI. V shed 4 bases and J 4 bases; nucleotides not matched to a gene: 3. In nucleotides, the CDR3 is TGTGCCAGCAGTGGGACTAGCCGGTACAATGAGCAGTTCTTC. Translation gives CASSGTSRYNEQFF.

This clone turned up a few times. The V gene is TRBV7-9, the J gene TRBJ2-7; D is undetermined. The V gene's germline CDR1 is SEHNR and CDR2 FQNEAQ (reference sequence). V was trimmed by 5 bases and J by 5 bases, leaving 10 bases between them. The CDR3 loop spans 12 amino acids. CDR3 residues: CASSPHGDEQYF. DNA of the CDR3: TGTGCCAGCAGCCCCCATGGGGACGAGCAGTACTTC.

The chain joins TRBV10-2 to TRBJ2-1; 13 bases line up with TRBD2. The CDR3 loop spans 18 amino acids. Germline values: CDR1 WSHSY, CDR2 SAAADI. V was pared by 6 bases and J by 8 bases, with 16 bases of the junction left unmatched. The CDR3 sequence: CASSEAGLAGVPMDEQFF. In DNA form, the CDR3 reads TGCGCCAGCAGCGAAGCTGGACTAGCGGGAGTCCCCATGGATGAGCAGTTCTTC.

The V gene is TRBV18, the J gene TRBJ1-4; 7 nucleotides agree with TRBD1. Looked up from germline, CDR1 is KGHSH and CDR2 is LQKENI. The CDR3 extends over 16 amino acids. V lost 8 bases and J lost 1; bases outside the gene matches: 10. CDR3 region: CASADRDGLTNEKLFF. The CDR3 DNA is TGTGCCAGCGCAGACAGGGACGGATTAACTAATGAAAAACTGTTTTTT.